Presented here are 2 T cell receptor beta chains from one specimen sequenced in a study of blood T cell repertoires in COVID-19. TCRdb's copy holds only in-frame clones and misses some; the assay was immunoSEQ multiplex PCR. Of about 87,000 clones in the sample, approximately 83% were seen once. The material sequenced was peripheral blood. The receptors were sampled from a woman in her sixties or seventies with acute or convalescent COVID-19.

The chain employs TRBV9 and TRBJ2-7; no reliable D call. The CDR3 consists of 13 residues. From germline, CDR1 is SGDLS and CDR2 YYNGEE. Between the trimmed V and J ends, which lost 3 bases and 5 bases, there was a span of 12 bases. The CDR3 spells CASSGRLGDEQYF. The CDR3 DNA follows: TGTGCCAGCAGCGGACGGCTAGGCGACGAGCAGTACTTC.

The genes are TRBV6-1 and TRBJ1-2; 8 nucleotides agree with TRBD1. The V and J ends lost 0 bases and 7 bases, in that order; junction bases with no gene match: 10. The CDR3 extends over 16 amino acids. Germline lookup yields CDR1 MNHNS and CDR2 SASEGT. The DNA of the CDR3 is TGTGCCAGCAGTGAAGCTCGGGACAGGCCGCAAGTTGGCTACACCTTC. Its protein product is CASSEARDRPQVGYTF.